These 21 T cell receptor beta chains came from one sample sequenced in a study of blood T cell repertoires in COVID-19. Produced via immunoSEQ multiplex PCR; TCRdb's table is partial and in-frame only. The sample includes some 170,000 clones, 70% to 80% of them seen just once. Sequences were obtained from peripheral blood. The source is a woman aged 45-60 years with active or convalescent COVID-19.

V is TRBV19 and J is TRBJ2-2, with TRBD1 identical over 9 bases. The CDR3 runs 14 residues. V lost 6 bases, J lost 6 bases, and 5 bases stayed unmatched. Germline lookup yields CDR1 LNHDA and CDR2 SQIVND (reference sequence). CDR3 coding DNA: TGTGCCAGTAGGCGGGACAGGGAAGCCGGGGAGCTGTTTTTT. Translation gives CASRRDREAGELFF.

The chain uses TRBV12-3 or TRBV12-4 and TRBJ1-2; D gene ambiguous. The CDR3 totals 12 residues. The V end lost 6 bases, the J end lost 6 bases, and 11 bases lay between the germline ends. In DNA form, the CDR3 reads TGTGCCAGCAGCGACAATCCCCATGGCTACACCTTC. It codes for CASSDNPHGYTF.

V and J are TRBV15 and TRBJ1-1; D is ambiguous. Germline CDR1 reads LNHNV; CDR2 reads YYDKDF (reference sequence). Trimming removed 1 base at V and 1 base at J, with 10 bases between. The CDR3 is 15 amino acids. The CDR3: CATSRAVARNTEAFF. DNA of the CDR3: TGTGCCACCAGCAGAGCAGTCGCCCGGAACACTGAAGCTTTCTTT.

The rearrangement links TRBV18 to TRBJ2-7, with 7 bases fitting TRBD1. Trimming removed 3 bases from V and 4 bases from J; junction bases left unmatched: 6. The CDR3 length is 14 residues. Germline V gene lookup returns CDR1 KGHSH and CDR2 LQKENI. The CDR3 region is CASSPTGLGYEQYF. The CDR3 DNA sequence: TGTGCCAGCTCACCGACAGGGTTGGGATACGAGCAGTACTTC.

Here the CDR3 DNA reads TGTGCCAGCTCACCGGACGGCGGGAACTATGGCTACACCTTC. Translating it yields CASSPDGGNYGYTF. The chain recombines TRBV18 with TRBJ1-2; D unresolved. Germline CDR1 is KGHSH and CDR2 is LQKENI. V was shortened by 3 bases and J by 2 bases, with 10 bases between the two germline ends. The CDR3 has 14 amino acids.

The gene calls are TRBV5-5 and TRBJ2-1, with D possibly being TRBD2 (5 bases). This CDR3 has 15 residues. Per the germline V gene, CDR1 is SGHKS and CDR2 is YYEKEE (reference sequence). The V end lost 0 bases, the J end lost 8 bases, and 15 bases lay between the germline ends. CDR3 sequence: CASSLGHRTSHEQFF. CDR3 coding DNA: TGTGCCAGCAGCTTGGGGCACCGGACTTCCCATGAGCAGTTCTTC.

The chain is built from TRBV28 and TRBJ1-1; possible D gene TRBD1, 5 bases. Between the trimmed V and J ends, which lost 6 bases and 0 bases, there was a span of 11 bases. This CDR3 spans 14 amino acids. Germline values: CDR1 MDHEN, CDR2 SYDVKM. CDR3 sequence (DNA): TGTGCCAGCAGAGTCAGGGCCCTGAACACTGAAGCTTTCTTT. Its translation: CASRVRALNTEAFF.

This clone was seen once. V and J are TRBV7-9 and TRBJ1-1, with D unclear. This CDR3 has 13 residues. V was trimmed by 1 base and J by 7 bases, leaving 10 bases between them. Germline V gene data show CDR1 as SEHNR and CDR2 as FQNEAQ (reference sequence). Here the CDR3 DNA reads TGTGCCAGCAGCTTAGAAGCGGGGTTTGAAGCTTTCTTT. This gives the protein CASSLEAGFEAFF.

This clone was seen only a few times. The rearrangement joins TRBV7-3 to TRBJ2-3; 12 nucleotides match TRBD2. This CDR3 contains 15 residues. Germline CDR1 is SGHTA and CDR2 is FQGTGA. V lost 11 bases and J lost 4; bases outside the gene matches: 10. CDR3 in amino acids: CASAKTSGRSDTQYF. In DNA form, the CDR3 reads TGTGCCTCAGCAAAGACTAGCGGGAGATCAGATACGCAGTATTTT.

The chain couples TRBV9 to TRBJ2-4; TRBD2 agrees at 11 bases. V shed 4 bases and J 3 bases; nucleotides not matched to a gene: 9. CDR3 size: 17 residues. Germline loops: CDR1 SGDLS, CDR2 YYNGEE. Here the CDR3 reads CASSPFGLAGGKNIQYF. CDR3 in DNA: TGTGCCAGCAGCCCCTTCGGACTAGCGGGCGGCAAAAACATTCAGTACTTC.

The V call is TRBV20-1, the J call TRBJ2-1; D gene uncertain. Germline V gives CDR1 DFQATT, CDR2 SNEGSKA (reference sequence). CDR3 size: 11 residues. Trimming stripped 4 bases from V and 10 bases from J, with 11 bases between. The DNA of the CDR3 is TGCAGTGCTACGATACTCCGGGAGCAGTTCTTC. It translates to CSATILREQFF.

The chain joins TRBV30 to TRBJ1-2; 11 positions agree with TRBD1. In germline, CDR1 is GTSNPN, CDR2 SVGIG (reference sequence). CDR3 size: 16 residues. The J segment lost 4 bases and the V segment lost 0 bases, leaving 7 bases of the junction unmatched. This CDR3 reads CAWSVLRTGGTYGYTF. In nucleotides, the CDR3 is TGTGCCTGGAGTGTACTACGGACAGGGGGCACCTATGGCTACACCTTC.

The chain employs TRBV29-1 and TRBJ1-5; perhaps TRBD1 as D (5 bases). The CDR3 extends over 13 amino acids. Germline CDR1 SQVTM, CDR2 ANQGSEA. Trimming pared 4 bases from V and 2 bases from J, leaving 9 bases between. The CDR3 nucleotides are TGCAGCGTTGCCAGGGAAGGCAATCAGCCCCAGCATTTT. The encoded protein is CSVAREGNQPQHF.

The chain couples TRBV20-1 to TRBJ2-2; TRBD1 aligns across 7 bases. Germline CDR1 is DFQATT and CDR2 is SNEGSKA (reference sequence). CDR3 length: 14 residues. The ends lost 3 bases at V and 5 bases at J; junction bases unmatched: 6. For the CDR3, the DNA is TGCAGTGCTAGTCTGGGGACAGTAACCGGGGAGCTGTTTTTT. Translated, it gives CSASLGTVTGELFF.

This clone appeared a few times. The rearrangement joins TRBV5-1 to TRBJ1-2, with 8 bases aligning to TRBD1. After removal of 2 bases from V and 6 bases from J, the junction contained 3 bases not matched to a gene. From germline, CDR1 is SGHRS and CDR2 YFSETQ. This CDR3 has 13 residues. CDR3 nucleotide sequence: TGCGCCAGCAGCTTAGACAGGGGAGATGGCTACACCTTC. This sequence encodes CASSLDRGDGYTF.

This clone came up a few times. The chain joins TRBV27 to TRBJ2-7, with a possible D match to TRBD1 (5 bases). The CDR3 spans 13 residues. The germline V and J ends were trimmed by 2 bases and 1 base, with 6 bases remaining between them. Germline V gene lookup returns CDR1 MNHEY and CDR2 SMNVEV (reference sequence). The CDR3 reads CASSLRQSYEQYF. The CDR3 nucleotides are TGTGCCAGCAGTTTAAGACAGTCCTACGAGCAGTACTTC.

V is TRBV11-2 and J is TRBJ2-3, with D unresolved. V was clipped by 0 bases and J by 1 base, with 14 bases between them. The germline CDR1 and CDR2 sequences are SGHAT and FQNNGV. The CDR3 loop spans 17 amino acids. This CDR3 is CASSLDQIAPGTDTQYF. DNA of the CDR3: TGTGCCAGCAGCTTAGATCAGATAGCTCCCGGCACAGATACGCAGTATTTT.

The CDR3, as DNA: TGCGCCAGCAGCTTGGAGCCTTTCGGGCGGGAAGAGGACAATGAGCAGTTCTTC. This gives the protein CASSLEPFGREEDNEQFF. This chain uses TRBV5-1 with TRBJ2-1, with a possible D match to TRBD2 (6 bases). V was shortened by 0 bases and J by 5 bases, with 21 bases between the two germline ends. Germline V CDR1 and CDR2: SGHRS, YFSETQ. This CDR3 contains 18 residues.

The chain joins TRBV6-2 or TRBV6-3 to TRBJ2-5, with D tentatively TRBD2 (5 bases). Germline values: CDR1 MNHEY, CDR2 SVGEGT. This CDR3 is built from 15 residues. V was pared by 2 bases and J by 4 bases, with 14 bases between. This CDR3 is CASSYEGYPGETQYF. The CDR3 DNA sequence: TGTGCCAGCAGTTACGAGGGCTATCCAGGAGAGACCCAGTACTTC.

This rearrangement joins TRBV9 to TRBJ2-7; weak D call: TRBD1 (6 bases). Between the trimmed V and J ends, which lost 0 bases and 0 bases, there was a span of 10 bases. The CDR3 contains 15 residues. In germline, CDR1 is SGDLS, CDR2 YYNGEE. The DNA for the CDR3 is TGTGCCAGCAGCGTAGGGGACACACACTCCTACGAGCAGTACTTC. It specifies CASSVGDTHSYEQYF.

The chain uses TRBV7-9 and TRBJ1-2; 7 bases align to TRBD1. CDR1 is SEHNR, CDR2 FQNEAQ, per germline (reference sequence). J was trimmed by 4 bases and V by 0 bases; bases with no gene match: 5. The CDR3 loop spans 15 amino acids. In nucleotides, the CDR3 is TGTGCCAGCAGCTTAGCTAAGGGGGCGTTCTATGGCTACACCTTC. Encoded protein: CASSLAKGAFYGYTF.